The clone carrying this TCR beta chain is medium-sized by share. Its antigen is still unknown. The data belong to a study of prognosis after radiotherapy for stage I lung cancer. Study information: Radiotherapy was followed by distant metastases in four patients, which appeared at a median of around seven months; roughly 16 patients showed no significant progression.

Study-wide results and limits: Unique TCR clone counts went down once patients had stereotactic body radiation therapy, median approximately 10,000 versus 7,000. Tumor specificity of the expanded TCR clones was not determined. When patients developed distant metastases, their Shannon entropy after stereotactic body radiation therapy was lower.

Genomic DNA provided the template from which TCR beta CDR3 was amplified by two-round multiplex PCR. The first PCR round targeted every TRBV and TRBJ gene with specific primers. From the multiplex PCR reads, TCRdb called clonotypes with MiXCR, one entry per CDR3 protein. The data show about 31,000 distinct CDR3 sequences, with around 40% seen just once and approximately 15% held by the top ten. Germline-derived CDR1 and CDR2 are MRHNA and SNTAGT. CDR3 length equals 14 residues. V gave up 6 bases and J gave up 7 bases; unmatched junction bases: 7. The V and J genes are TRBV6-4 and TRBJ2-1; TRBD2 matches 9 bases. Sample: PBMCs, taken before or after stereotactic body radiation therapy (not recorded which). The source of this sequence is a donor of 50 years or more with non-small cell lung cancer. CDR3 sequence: CASSPIAGENEQFF. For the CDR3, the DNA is TGTGCCAGCAGCCCTATAGCGGGGGAGAATGAGCAGTTCTTC.